Listed here are 19 T cell receptor beta chains from one sample, sequenced in a study of T cells in narcolepsy. The assay was immunoSEQ multiplex PCR, and TCRdb's table has in-frame clones only and misses some. The repertoire holds about 33,000 clones, with approximately 80% as singletons. The source material was CD45RA- memory CD4+ T cells from PBMCs. Source of these receptors: a human donor with narcolepsy.

In the case of this clone: Sequence at one end of the junction differs from germline and may be a read error. This rearrangement joins TRBV7-9 to TRBJ2-4, with 11 bases lining up with TRBD1. This CDR3 is 18 amino acids long. CDR1 and CDR2 (germline): SEHNR, FQNEAQ (reference sequence). DNA for the CDR3: TGTGCCAGCAGCGGGGACAGGGGGGAGGTCGAAGCCAAAAGCATTCAGTACTTC. Amino acids: CASSGDRGEVEAKSIQYF. Using reference TRBV7-9 and TRBJ2-4 for the parts outside the CDR3, the full variable domain is DTGVSQNPRHKITKRGQNVTFRCDPISEHNRLYWYRQTLGQGPEFLTYFQNEAQLEKSRLLSDRFSAERPKGSFSTLEIQRTEQGDSAMYLCASSGDRGEVEAKSIQYFGAGTRLSVL.

The V gene is TRBV11-2, the J gene TRBJ2-3; D remains unclear. Trimming pared 2 bases from V and 3 bases from J, leaving 0 bases between. This CDR3 spans 11 amino acids. Germline V gives CDR1 SGHAT, CDR2 FQNNGV. CDR3 nucleotides: TGTGCCAGCAGCTTAACAGATACGCAGTATTTT. Its protein product is CASSLTDTQYF.

The rearrangement uses TRBV18 and TRBJ2-2; weak D call: TRBD2 (5 bases). The V end lost 4 bases, the J end lost 1 base, and 7 bases lay between the germline ends. CDR1 KGHSH and CDR2 LQKENI come from the germline V gene. This CDR3 region has 14 residues. CDR3 in amino acids: CASSRTENTGELFF. In DNA, the CDR3 is TGTGCCAGCTCACGGACTGAGAACACCGGGGAGCTGTTTTTT.

The chain couples TRBV30 to TRBJ1-4, with D maybe TRBD1 (6 bases). Germline assignment: CDR1 GTSNPN and CDR2 SVGIG (reference sequence). Trimming took off 7 bases at V and 7 bases at J, with 16 bases between the two ends. The CDR3 is 13 amino acids. CDR3 protein: CASTGGDGEKLFF. CDR3 DNA: TGTGCCTCAACGGGGGGCGACGGTGAAAAACTGTTTTTT.

The chain uses TRBV29-1 and TRBJ2-3, with 8 positions matching TRBD1. Germline values: CDR1 SQVTM, CDR2 ANQGSEA. The CDR3 consists of 14 residues. V gave up 7 bases and J gave up 2 bases; unmatched junction bases: 8. In DNA form, the CDR3 reads TGCAGCGCCTCAACAGGGGGTTTCACAGATACGCAGTATTTT. Its translation is CSASTGGFTDTQYF.

The chain links TRBV7-3 to TRBJ2-1, with D tentatively TRBD1 or TRBD2 (6 bases each). This CDR3 comprises 14 residues. V was clipped by 5 bases and J by 9 bases, with 17 bases between them. CDR1 and CDR2 (germline): SGHTA, FQGTGA. The CDR3 loop reads CASSPSGGQFEQFF. CDR3 in DNA: TGTGCCAGCAGCCCGTCCGGGGGCCAATTTGAGCAGTTCTTC. The whole variable domain, remainder taken from reference TRBV7-3 and TRBJ2-1, is GAGVSQTPSNKVTEKGKYVELRCDPISGHTALYWYRQSLGQGPEFLIYFQGTGAADDSGLPNDRFFAVRPEGSVSTLKIQRTERGDSAVYLCASSPSGGQFEQFFGPGTRLTVL.

The V gene is TRBV19, the J gene TRBJ2-1; D might be TRBD2 (7 bases). The germline CDR1 and CDR2 sequences are LNHDA and SQIVND (reference sequence). The CDR3 covers 17 residues. With 5 bases removed from V and 4 bases from J, the gap between germline ends came to 21 bases. CDR3 DNA: TGTGCCAGTAGTCCGAAAGGGGGGGCTGGCTTGTACAATGAGCAGTTCTTC. Protein product: CASSPKGGAGLYNEQFF.

The chain is built from TRBV30 and TRBJ1-6, with 7 nucleotides matching TRBD1. CDR1 GTSNPN and CDR2 SVGIG come from the germline V gene (reference sequence). After removal of 3 bases from V and 5 bases from J, the junction contained 4 bases not matched to a gene. The CDR3 consists of 14 residues. The CDR3 region has the DNA TGTGCCTGGAGCCCGGGACAGAATAATTCACCCCTCCACTTT. Translating gives CAWSPGQNNSPLHF.

A word on this clone: At one end the junction does not follow the germline gene, possibly because of a read error. This chain uses TRBV7-3 with TRBJ1-1; 7 bases match TRBD1. Germline CDR1 and CDR2: SGHTA and FQGTGA. CDR3 length: 14 residues. In DNA, the CDR3 is TGTGCCAGCAGTCCTTCCACCGGGACAGAGCAAGCTCTCTTT. Translating it yields CASSPSTGTEQALF.

The gene calls are TRBV18 and TRBJ2-5, with D unresolved. Germline V lookup: CDR1 KGHSH, CDR2 LQKENI. Trimming removed 3 bases at V and 1 base at J, with 0 bases between. The CDR3 runs to 11 residues. CDR3 bases: TGTGCCAGCTCACCCCAAGAGACCCAGTACTTC. Translated, it gives CASSPQETQYF.

The V and J genes are TRBV11-1 and TRBJ1-2; maybe TRBD1 (5 bases). Per germline, CDR1 SGHAT and CDR2 FQDESV (reference sequence). This CDR3 has 14 amino acids. Trimming left V 4 bases short and J 2 bases short, with 11 bases between. CDR3: CASSSGRSNYGYTF. The CDR3 nucleotides are TGTGCCAGCAGCTCGGGACGGTCCAACTATGGCTACACCTTC.

The genes are TRBV6-1 and TRBJ2-7; TRBD1 might be the D (6 bases). This CDR3 region has 14 residues. Trimming left V 6 bases short and J 2 bases short, with 14 bases between. Germline V gene lookup returns CDR1 MNHNS and CDR2 SASEGT. CDR3 protein: CASSLGDIPYEQYF. CDR3 in DNA: TGTGCCAGCAGCCTTGGGGACATTCCCTACGAGCAGTACTTC.

This clone was seen only once. The CDR3 region has the DNA TGTGCCAGCAGACGGGAATATAATTCACCCCTCCACTTT. It is translated as CASRREYNSPLHF. J is TRBJ1-6 and V is TRBV6-1; no definite D call. V lost 6 bases and J 4 bases, leaving 7 bases between the germline ends. Per the germline V gene, CDR1 is MNHNS and CDR2 is SASEGT. This CDR3 is built from 13 residues.

The count of this clone is one. The genes are TRBV7-9 and TRBJ2-1, with D unclear. The CDR3 is 14 residues long. Looked up from germline, CDR1 is SEHNR and CDR2 is FQNEAQ (reference sequence). V was shortened by 2 bases and J by 5 bases, with 10 bases between the two germline ends. The DNA for the CDR3 is TGTGCCAGCAGCTTAATGGGCAGTAACAATGAGCAGTTCTTC. This codes for CASSLMGSNNEQFF. Based on the CDR3 plus reference TRBV7-9 and TRBJ2-1, the full variable domain is DTGVSQNPRHKITKRGQNVTFRCDPISEHNRLYWYRQTLGQGPEFLTYFQNEAQLEKSRLLSDRFSAERPKGSFSTLEIQRTEQGDSAMYLCASSLMGSNNEQFFGPGTRLTVL.

The chain links TRBV2 to TRBJ1-6; D unresolved. Trimming shortened V by 10 bases and J by 13 bases, and 17 bases separated the two germline ends. CDR3 size: 12 residues. Germline V gene data show CDR1 as SNHLY and CDR2 as FYNNEI. CDR3 in amino acids: CATRHPEGPLHF. The CDR3 nucleotides are TGTGCCACCCGACACCCCGAAGGCCCCCTCCACTTT.

V usage is TRBV5-1 and J usage is TRBJ1-3, with D perhaps TRBD1 (5 bases). The germline gives CDR1 SGHRS, CDR2 YFSETQ. V lost 7 bases to trimming and J lost 4 bases, with 18 bases between them. The CDR3 covers 15 residues. The chain's CDR3 is CASSPSRASGNTIYF. For the CDR3, the DNA is TGCGCCAGCTCCCCGAGCAGGGCGAGCGGAAACACCATATATTTT.

V and J are TRBV6-1 and TRBJ2-1, with D unclear. This CDR3 spans 16 amino acids. The germline V and J ends were trimmed by 3 bases and 0 bases, with 12 bases remaining between them. CDR1 is MNHNS and CDR2 is SASEGT in the germline V gene. CDR3 DNA sequence: TGTGCCAGCAGTGACAAGAGCCCAGCCTCCTACAATGAGCAGTTCTTC. Its translation: CASSDKSPASYNEQFF.

This chain links TRBV19 with TRBJ1-3; no clear D gene. From germline, CDR1 is LNHDA and CDR2 SQIVND (reference sequence). V dropped 6 bases and J dropped 1 base, with 10 bases sitting between them. This CDR3 comprises 14 residues. Written as DNA, the CDR3 is TGTGCCAGTAGCCTAACGGGTTCTGGAAACACCATATATTTT. Translating it yields CASSLTGSGNTIYF.

This chain connects TRBV19 to TRBJ2-7, with 9 bases matching TRBD1. There are 15 residues in the CDR3. Germline V gene lookup returns CDR1 LNHDA and CDR2 SQIVND (reference sequence). The V and J ends lost 5 bases and 5 bases, in that order; junction bases with no gene match: 10. The CDR3 spells CASSASGTGIHEQYV. The DNA for the CDR3 is TGTGCCAGTAGTGCCTCCGGGACAGGGATCCACGAGCAGTACGTC.